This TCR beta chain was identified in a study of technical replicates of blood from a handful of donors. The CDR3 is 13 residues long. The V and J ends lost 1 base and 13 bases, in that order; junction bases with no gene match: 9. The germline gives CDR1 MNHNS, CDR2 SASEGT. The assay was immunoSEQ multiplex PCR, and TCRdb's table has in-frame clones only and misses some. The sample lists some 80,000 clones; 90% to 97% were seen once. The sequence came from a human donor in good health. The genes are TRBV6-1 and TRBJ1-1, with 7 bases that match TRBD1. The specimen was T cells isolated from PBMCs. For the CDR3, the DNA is TGTGCCAGCAGTGAAGTTTCAGGACAGGCGGTTTTCTTT. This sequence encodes CASSEVSGQAVFF.